These T cell receptor beta chains were read from a single sample in a study of shared clonotypes between healthy human individuals. The protocol was immunoSEQ multiplex PCR, while the TCRdb copy is restricted to in-frame clones and leaves out a portion. This sample has 550,000 to 650,000 clones, with 95% to 97% found just once. The sample consisted of naive CD8+ T cells sorted from blood. Receptors originate from a woman aged 25 to 39 in good health. The CDR3 runs from the conserved cysteine through the conserved F or W. Fields, in order: V gene, D gene, J gene, CDR3 protein. A D gene is named only where the DNA matches it firmly.

V gene: TRBV5-8; D gene: TRBD1; J gene: TRBJ2-5; CDR3 protein: CASSLRTGRKTQYF
V gene: TRBV5-1; D gene: .; J gene: TRBJ1-1; CDR3 protein: CASRGDRTADTEAFF
V gene: TRBV5-6; D gene: .; J gene: TRBJ2-3; CDR3 protein: CASSSPAGTQYF
V gene: TRBV4-1; D gene: .; J gene: TRBJ1-5; CDR3 protein: CASSQGMGESQPQHF
V gene: TRBV6-1; D gene: .; J gene: TRBJ2-7; CDR3 protein: CASGPALGHYEQYF
V gene: TRBV29-1; D gene: TRBD1; J gene: TRBJ2-3; CDR3 protein: CSVDGTVTDTQYF
V gene: TRBV5-1; D gene: TRBD1; J gene: TRBJ1-1; CDR3 protein: CASSLERQGTDRAFF
V gene: TRBV5-1; D gene: .; J gene: TRBJ2-2; CDR3 protein: CASRSVGLNTGELFF
V gene: TRBV27; D gene: .; J gene: TRBJ2-1; CDR3 protein: CASSMLQTVNEQFF
V gene: TRBV19; D gene: .; J gene: TRBJ1-1; CDR3 protein: CASSGAMNTEAFF
V gene: TRBV2; D gene: .; J gene: TRBJ2-7; CDR3 protein: CASRGLYEQYF
V gene: TRBV7-6; D gene: TRBD2; J gene: TRBJ2-3; CDR3 protein: CASSLSPWREGSTDTQYF
V gene: TRBV28; D gene: .; J gene: TRBJ1-1; CDR3 protein: CASSLLGEGDTEAFF
V gene: TRBV19; D gene: .; J gene: TRBJ2-2; CDR3 protein: CASSIAGAYTGELFF
V gene: TRBV15; D gene: .; J gene: TRBJ1-1; CDR3 protein: CATSRDLGRPEAFF
V gene: TRBV5-6; D gene: TRBD2; J gene: TRBJ2-5; CDR3 protein: CASSLAASGKETQYF